Listed below are T cell receptor beta chains from one sample, sequenced in a study of type 1 and type 2 diabetes patients. Via MiXCR, TCRdb re-called the multiplex PCR reads, giving one row per CDR3 protein. The profile shows a few hundred thousand distinct CDR3 sequences, around 47% of them singletons. The sample was peripheral blood mononuclear cells (PBMCs). These receptors originate from a young man with type 2 diabetes. Each CDR3 is given with its conserved first and last residue. A D gene is named only where the DNA matches it firmly. Where a row states a size, it is once, few, many or the class of an expanded clone; other rows omit it.

V,D,size,J,DNA,CDR3
TRBV7-3,NA,NA,TRBJ2-2,TGTGCCAGCAGCTCTGCGGCAGGGGACGCCGGGGAGCTGTTTTTT,CASSSAAGDAGELFF
TRBV6-6,NA,NA,TRBJ2-2,TGTGCCAGCAGCCTACCCCTACAGGGGAACACCGGGGAGCTGTTTTTT,CASSLPLQGNTGELFF
TRBV2,NA,few,TRBJ2-1,TGTGCCAGCGTCCTGGAAGTCTTCAATGAGCAGTTCTTC,CASVLEVFNEQFF
TRBV20-1,TRBD1,NA,TRBJ1-1,TGCAGCGAGGGTCCGGGACAGGGGGCGTCTTTCTTT,CSEGPGQGASFF
TRBV7-8,NA,NA,TRBJ1-6,TGTGCCAGCAGCTGGAGATCGTATAATTCACCCCTCCACTTT,CASSWRSYNSPLHF
TRBV14,TRBD2,NA,TRBJ2-1,TGCGCCAGCAGCTTGATCGGGCGGGAGGGCCCCAATGAGCAGTTCTTC,CASSLIGREGPNEQFF
TRBV12-3/TRBV12-4,TRBD1,NA,TRBJ1-1,TGTGCCAGCAGTTCCGCACGACAGGGGGGGACTGAAGCTTTCTTT,CASSSARQGGTEAFF
TRBV12-3/TRBV12-4,NA,once,TRBJ1-4,TGCGCCAGCAGCTCCACCGAGGGAAGGAAACTGTTTTTT,CASSSTEGRKLFF
TRBV6-1,NA,NA,TRBJ1-5,TGTGCCAGCAGTTACGGTAGCAATCAGCCCCAGCATTTT,CASSYGSNQPQHF
TRBV28,NA,NA,TRBJ1-4,TGTGCCAGCAGTGGAGACGAGGAAAAACTGTTTTTT,CASSGDEEKLFF
TRBV7-3,TRBD2,once,TRBJ2-3,TGTGCCAGCAGCTCTAGCGGGGGCACCACAGATACGCAGTATTTT,CASSSSGGTTDTQYF
TRBV4-3,NA,NA,TRBJ2-1,TGCGCCAGCAGCCAAGAGGGCAGAAACAATGAGCAGTTCTTC,CASSQEGRNNEQFF
TRBV4-1,NA,few,TRBJ1-2,TGCGCCAGCAGCCAGGATGACTATGGCTACACCTTC,CASSQDDYGYTF
TRBV19,TRBD1,few,TRBJ1-6,TGTGCCAGTAGTCTCGGACAGGGGGCTAATAATTCACCCCTCCACTTT,CASSLGQGANNSPLHF
TRBV30,NA,few,TRBJ1-4,TGTGCCTGGGGGGCCGCCGGAGCTAATGAAAAACTGTTTTTT,CAWGAAGANEKLFF
TRBV7-9,TRBD1,NA,TRBJ1-2,TGTGCCAGCAGACTGGACAGGGGGTATGGCTACACCTTC,CASRLDRGYGYTF
TRBV19,NA,many,TRBJ1-1,TGTGCCAGTAGTATCAATGCGGAAGCTTTCTTT,CASSINAEAFF
TRBV7-3,TRBD1,NA,TRBJ2-1,TGTGCCAGCAGTAGACAGGGTGATGAGCAGTTCTTC,CASSRQGDEQFF
TRBV30,NA,NA,TRBJ2-2,TGTGCTGGTGTGCGGGGCGGGACCGGGGAGCTGTTTTTT,CAGVRGGTGELFF
TRBV12-3/TRBV12-4,TRBD1,NA,TRBJ1-4,TGTGCCAGCAGGCCCACAGGGGGCATTAATGAAAAACTGTTTTTT,CASRPTGGINEKLFF
TRBV6-5,TRBD1,NA,TRBJ2-7,TGTGCCAGCACCCCCGGGACAGGGAGTTTCTACGAGCAGTACTTC,CASTPGTGSFYEQYF
TRBV2,NA,many,TRBJ1-1,TGTGCCAGCAGTGACTTAGGACGCACTGAAGCTTTCTTT,CASSDLGRTEAFF
TRBV15,NA,NA,TRBJ2-5,TGTGCCACCAGCAGATTCAGGGGGGAGACCCGGTACTTC,CATSRFRGETRYF
TRBV15,TRBD2,NA,TRBJ2-2,TGTGCCACCAGCAGAGAGGGGGGAACTAGCGGGAGTGGGGCCGGGGAGCTGTTTTTT,CATSREGGTSGSGAGELFF
TRBV20-1,NA,NA,TRBJ1-4,TGCAGTGCTGGGGAAAAACTGGTTTTT,CSAGEKLVF
TRBV20-1,TRBD1,NA,TRBJ1-5,TGCAGTGCGTTCGGACAGGGCAATCAGCCCCAGCATTTT,CSAFGQGNQPQHF
TRBV19,NA,NA,TRBJ1-1,TGTGCCAGTAGTATAGGAGGGAGAGTCAACACTGAAGCTTTCTTT,CASSIGGRVNTEAFF
TRBV7-8,NA,few,TRBJ2-1,TGTGCCAGCAGGGCCGTAGACTCCATCAATGAGCAGTTCTTC,CASRAVDSINEQFF
TRBV18,NA,NA,TRBJ2-1,TGTGCCAGCTCACCACTTCCCAGTTCGACCTACAATGAGCAGTTCTTC,CASSPLPSSTYNEQFF
TRBV19,TRBD1,NA,TRBJ2-7,TGTGCCAGTACCCCCGGGGCAGGGGGCCACGAGCAGTACTTC,CASTPGAGGHEQYF
TRBV10-3,NA,NA,TRBJ1-1,TGTGCCATCAGTGTTAGTAGCGACACTGAAGCTTTCTTT,CAISVSSDTEAFF
TRBV20-1,NA,few,TRBJ2-7,TGCAGTGCTAGAGGCGGGACTTCCCCCTACGAGCAGTACTTC,CSARGGTSPYEQYF
TRBV7-3,NA,few,TRBJ2-5,TGTGCCAGCAGCCGGACAAACCAAGAGACCCAGTACTTC,CASSRTNQETQYF